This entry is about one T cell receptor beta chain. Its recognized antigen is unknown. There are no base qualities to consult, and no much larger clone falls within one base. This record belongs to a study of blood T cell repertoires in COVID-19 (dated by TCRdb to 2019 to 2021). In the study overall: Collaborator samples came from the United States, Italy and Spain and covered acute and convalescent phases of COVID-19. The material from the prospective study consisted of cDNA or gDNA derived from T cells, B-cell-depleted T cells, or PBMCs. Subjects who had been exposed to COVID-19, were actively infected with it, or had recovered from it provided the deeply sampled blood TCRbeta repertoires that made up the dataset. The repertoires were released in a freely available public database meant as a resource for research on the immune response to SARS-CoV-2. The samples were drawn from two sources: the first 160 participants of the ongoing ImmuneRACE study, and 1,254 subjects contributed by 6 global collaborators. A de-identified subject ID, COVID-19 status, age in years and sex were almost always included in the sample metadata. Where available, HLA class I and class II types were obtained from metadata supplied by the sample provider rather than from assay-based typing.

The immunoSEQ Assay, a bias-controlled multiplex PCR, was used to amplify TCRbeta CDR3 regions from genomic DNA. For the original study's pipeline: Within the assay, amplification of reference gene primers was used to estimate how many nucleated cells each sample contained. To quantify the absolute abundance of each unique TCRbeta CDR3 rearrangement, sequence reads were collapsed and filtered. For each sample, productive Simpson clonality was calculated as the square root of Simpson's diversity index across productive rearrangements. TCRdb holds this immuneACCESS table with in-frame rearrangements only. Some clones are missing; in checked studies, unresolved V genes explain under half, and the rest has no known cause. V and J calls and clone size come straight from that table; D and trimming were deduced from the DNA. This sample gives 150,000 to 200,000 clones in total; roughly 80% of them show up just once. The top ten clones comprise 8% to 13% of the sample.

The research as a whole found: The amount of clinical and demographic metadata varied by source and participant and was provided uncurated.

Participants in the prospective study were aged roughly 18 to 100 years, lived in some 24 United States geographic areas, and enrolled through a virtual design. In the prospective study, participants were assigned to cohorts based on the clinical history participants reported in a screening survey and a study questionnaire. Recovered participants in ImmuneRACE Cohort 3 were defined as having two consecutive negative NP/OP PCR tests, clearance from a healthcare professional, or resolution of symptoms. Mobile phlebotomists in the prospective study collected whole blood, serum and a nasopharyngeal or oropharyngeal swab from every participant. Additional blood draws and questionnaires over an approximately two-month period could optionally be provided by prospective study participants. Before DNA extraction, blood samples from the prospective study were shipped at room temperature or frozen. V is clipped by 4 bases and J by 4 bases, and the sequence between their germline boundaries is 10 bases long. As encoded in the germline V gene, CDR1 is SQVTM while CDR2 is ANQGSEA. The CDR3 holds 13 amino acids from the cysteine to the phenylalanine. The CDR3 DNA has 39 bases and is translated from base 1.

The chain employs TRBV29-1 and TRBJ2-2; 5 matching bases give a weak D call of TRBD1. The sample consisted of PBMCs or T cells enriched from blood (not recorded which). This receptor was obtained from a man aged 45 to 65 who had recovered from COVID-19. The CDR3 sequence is CSVVGALTGELFF. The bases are TGCAGCGTTGTTGGGGCGCTCACCGGGGAGCTGTTTTTT.